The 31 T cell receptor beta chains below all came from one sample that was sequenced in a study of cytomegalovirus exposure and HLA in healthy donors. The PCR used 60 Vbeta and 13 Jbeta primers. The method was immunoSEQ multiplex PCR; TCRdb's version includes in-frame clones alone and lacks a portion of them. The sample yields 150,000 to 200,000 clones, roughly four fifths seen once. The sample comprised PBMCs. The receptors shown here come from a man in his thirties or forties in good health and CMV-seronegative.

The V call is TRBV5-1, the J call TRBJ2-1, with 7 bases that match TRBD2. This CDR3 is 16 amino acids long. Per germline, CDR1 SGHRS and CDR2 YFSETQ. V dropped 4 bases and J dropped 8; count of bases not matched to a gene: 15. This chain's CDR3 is CASSLGVAGVVHEQFF. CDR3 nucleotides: TGCGCCAGCAGCCTAGGCGTGGCGGGAGTGGTCCATGAGCAGTTCTTC.

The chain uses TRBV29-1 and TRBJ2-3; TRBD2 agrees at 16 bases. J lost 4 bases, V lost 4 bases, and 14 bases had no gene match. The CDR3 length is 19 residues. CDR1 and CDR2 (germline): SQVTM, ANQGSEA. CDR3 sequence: CSVGLYQGLAGGRADTQYF. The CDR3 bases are TGCAGCGTTGGTCTTTACCAGGGACTAGCGGGAGGGAGGGCAGATACGCAGTATTTT.

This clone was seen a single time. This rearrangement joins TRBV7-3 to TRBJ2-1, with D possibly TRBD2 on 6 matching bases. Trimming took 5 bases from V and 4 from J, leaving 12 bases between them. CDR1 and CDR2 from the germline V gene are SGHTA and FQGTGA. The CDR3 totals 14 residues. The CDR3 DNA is TGTGCCAGCAGCCCCGCGGGGCTTTACAATGAGCAGTTCTTC. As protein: CASSPAGLYNEQFF.

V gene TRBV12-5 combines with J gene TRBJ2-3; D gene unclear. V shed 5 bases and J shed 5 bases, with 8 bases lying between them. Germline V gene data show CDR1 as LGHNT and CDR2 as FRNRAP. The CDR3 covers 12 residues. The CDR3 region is CASGPGQDTQYF. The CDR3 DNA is TGTGCTAGTGGTCCAGGCCAAGATACGCAGTATTTT.

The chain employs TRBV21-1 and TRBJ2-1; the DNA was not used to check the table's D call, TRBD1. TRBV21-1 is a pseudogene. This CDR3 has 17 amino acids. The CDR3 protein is CASSKPSTSRTDNEQFF. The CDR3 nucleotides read TGTGCCAGCAGCAAACCTTCAACCTCTCGGACAGATAATGAGCAGTTCTTC.

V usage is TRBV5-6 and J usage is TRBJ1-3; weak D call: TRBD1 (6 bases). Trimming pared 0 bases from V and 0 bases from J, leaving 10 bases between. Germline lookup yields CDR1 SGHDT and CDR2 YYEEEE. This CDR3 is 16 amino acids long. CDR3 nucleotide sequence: TGTGCCAGCAGCTTGGCCAGGGGACGCTCTGGAAACACCATATATTTT. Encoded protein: CASSLARGRSGNTIYF.

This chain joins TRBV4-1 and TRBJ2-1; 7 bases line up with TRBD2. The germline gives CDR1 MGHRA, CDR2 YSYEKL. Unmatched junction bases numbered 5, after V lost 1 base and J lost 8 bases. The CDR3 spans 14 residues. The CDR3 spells CASSQAGGTDEQFF. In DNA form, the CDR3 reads TGCGCCAGCAGCCAAGCGGGAGGCACGGATGAGCAGTTCTTC.

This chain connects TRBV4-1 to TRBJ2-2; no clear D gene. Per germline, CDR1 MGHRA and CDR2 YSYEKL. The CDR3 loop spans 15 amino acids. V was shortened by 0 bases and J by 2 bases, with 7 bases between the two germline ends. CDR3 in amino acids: CASSQELYNTGELFF. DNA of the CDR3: TGCGCCAGCAGCCAAGAACTATACAACACCGGGGAGCTGTTTTTT.

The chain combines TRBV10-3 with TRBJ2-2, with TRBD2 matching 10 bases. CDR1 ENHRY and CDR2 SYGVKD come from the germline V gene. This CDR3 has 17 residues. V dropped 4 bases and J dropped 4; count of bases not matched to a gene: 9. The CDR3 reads CAISGRAGGPITGELFF. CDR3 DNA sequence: TGTGCCATCAGTGGCAGAGCGGGAGGGCCGATCACCGGGGAGCTGTTTTTT.

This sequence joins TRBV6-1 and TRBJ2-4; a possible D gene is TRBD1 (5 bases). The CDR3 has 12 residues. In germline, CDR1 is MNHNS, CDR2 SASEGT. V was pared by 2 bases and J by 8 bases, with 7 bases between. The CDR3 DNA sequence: TGTGCCAGCAGTGAACAGGGTGACATTCAGTACTTC. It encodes CASSEQGDIQYF.

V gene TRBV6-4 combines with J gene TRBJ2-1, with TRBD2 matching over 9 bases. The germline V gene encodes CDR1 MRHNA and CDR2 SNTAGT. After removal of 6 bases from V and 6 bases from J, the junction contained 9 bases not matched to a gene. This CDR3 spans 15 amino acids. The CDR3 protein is CASRETGLASNEQFF. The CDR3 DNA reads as TGTGCCAGCAGGGAAACCGGACTAGCGTCCAATGAGCAGTTCTTC.

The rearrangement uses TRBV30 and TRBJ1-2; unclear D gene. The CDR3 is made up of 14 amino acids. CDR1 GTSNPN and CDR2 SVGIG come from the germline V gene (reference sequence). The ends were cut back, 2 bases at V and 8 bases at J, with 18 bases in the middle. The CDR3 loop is CAWSRGLRAQGYTF. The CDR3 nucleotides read TGTGCCTGGAGTCGAGGACTTCGCGCCCAGGGCTACACCTTC.

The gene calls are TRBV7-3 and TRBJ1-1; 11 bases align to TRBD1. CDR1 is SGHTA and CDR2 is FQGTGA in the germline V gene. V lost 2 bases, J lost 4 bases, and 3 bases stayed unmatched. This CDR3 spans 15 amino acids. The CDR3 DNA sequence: TGTGCCAGCAGCTTACGTGGACAGGGGGCCACTGAAGCTTTCTTT. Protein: CASSLRGQGATEAFF.

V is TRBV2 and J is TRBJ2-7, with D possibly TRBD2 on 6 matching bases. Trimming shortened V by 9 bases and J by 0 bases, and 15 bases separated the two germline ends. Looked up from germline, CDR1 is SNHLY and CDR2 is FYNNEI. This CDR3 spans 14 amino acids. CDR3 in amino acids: CASSRGGPSYEQYF. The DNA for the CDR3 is TGTGCCAGTAGCCGGGGAGGCCCCTCCTACGAGCAGTACTTC. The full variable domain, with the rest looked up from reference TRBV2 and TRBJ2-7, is EPEVTQTPSHQVTQMGQEVILRCVPISNHLYFYWYRQILGQKVEFLVSFYNNEISEKSEIFDDQFSVERPDGSNFTLKIRSTKLEDSAMYFCASSRGGPSYEQYFGPGTRLTVT.

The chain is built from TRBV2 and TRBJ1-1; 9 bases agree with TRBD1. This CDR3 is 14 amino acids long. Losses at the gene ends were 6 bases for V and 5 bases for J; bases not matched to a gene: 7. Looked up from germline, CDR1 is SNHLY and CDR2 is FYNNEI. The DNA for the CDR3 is TGTGCCAGCAGAACCGACAGGGGGGCGACTGAAGCTTTCTTT. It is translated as CASRTDRGATEAFF.

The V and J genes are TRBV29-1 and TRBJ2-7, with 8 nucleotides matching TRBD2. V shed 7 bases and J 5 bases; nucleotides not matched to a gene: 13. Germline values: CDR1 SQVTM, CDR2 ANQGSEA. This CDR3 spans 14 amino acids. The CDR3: CSGLPAGDVDEQYF. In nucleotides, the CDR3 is TGCAGCGGCCTACCAGCGGGAGATGTTGACGAGCAGTACTTC.

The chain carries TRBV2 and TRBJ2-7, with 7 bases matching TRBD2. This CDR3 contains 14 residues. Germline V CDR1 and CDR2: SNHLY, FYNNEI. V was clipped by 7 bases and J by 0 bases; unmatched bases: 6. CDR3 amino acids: CASKTSESSYEQYF. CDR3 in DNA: TGTGCCAGCAAAACTAGCGAGAGCTCCTACGAGCAGTACTTC.

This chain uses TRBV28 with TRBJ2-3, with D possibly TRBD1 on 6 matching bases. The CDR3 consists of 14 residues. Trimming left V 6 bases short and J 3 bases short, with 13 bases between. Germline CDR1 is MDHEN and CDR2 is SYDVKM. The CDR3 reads CASSTPGATDTQYF. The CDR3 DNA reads TGTGCCAGCAGCACCCCAGGGGCAACAGATACGCAGTATTTT.

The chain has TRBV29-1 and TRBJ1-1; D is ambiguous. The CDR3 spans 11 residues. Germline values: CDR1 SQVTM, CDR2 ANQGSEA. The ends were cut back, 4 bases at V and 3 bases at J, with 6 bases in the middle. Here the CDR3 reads CSVVMYTEAFF. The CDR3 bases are TGCAGCGTTGTAATGTACACTGAAGCTTTCTTT.

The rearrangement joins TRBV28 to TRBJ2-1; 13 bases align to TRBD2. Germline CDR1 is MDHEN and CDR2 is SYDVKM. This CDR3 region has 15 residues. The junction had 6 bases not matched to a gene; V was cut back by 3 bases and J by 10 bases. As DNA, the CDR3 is TGTGCCAGCAGTTTTAGGACTAGCGGGGGCACGGAGCAGTTCTTC. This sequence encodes CASSFRTSGGTEQFF.

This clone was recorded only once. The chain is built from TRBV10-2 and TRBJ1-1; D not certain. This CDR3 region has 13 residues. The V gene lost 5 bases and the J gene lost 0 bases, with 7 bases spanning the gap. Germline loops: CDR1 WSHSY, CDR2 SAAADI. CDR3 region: CASSIPVNTEAFF. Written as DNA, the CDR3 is TGCGCCAGCAGTATTCCTGTGAACACTGAAGCTTTCTTT.

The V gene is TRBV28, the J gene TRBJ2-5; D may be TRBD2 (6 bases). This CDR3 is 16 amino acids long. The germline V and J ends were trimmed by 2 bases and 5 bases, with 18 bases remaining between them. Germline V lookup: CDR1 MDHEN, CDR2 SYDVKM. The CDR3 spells CASSLIGVGGRETQYF. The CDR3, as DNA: TGTGCCAGCAGTTTAATCGGGGTCGGGGGTCGGGAGACCCAGTACTTC.

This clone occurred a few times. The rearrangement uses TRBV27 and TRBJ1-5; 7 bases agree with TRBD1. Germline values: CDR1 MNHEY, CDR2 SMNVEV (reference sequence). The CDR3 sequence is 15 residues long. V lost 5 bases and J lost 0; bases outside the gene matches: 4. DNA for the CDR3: TGTGCCAGCAGTGTACAGGGGAATAGCAATCAGCCCCAGCATTTT. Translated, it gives CASSVQGNSNQPQHF.

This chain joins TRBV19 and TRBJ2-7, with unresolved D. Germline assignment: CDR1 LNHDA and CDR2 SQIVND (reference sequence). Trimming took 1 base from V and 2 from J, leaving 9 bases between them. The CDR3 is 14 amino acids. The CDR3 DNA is TGTGCCAGTAGTATAGTATCAACAGCCTACGAGCAGTACTTC. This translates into CASSIVSTAYEQYF.

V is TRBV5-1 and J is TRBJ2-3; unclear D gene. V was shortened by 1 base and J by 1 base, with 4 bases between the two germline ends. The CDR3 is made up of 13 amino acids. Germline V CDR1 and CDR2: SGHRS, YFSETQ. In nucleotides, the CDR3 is TGCGCCAGCAGCTTGTATGGCACAGATACGCAGTATTTT. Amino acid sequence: CASSLYGTDTQYF.

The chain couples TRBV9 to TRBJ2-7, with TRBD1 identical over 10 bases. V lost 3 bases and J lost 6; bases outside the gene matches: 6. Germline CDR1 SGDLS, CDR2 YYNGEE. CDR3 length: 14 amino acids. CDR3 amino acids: CASSDGTGDLEQYF. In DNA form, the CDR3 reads TGTGCCAGCAGCGACGGGACAGGGGATCTCGAGCAGTACTTC.

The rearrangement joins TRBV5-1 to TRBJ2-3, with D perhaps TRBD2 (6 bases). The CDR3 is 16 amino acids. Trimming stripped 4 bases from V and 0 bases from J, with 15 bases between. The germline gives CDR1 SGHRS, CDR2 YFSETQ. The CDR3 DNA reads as TGCGCCAGCAGCAACCAGGGCCGGGGGAGCACAGATACGCAGTATTTT. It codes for CASSNQGRGSTDTQYF.

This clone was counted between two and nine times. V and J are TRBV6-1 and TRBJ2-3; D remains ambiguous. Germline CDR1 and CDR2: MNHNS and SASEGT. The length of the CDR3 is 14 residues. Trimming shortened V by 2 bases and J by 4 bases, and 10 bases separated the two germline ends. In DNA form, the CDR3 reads TGTGCCAGCAGTGAATCCCGGGTCCCAGATACGCAGTATTTT. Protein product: CASSESRVPDTQYF.

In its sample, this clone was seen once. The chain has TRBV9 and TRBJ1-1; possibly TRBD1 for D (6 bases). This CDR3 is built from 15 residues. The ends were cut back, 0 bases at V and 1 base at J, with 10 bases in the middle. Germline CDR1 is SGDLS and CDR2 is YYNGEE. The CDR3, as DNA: TGTGCCAGCAGCGTAGTAACAGGGAAGAACACTGAAGCTTTCTTT. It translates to CASSVVTGKNTEAFF.

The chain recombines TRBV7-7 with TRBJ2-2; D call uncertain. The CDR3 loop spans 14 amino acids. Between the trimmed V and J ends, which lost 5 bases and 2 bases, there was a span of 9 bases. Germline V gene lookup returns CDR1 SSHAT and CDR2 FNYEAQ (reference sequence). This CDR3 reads CASSPDINTGELFF. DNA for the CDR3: TGTGCCAGCAGCCCTGACATTAACACCGGGGAGCTGTTTTTT.

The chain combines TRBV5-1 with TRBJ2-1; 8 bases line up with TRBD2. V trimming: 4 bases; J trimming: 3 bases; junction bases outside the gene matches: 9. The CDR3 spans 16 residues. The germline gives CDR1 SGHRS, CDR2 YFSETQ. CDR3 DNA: TGCGCCAGCAGCCCTCAGCTAGCGGGCCTCTACAATGAGCAGTTCTTC. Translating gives CASSPQLAGLYNEQFF.